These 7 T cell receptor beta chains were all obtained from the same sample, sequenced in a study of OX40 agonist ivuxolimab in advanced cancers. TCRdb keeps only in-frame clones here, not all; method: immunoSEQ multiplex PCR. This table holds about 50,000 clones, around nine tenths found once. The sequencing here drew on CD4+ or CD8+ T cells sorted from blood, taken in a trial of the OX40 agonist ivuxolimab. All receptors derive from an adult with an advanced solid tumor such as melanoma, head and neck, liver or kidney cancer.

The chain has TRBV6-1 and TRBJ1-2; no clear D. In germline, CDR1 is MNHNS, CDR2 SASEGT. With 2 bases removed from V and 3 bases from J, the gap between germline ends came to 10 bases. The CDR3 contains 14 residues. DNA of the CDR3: TGTGCCAGCAGTGAATTAGTTAGCTACTATGGCTACACCTTC. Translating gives CASSELVSYYGYTF.

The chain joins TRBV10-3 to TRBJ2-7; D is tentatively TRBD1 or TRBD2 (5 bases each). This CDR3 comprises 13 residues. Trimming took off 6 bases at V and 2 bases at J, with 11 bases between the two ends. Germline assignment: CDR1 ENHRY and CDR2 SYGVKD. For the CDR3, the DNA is TGTGCCATCAGGAGGGGTGACCCCTACGAGCAGTACTTC. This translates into CAIRRGDPYEQYF.

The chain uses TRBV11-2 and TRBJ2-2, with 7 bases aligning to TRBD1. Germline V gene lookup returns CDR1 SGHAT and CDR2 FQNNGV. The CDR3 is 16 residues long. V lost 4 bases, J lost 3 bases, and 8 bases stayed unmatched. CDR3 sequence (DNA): TGTGCCAGCAGCTCGCCGACAGGGTTTTACACCGGGGAGCTGTTTTTT. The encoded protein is CASSSPTGFYTGELFF.

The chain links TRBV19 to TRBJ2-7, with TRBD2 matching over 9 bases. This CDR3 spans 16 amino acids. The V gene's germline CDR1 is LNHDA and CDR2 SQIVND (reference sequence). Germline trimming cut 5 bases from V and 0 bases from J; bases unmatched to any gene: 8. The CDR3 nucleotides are TGTGCCAGTAGTCCCCGTGGAGCGGGGGGCTCCTACGAGCAGTACTTC. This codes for CASSPRGAGGSYEQYF.

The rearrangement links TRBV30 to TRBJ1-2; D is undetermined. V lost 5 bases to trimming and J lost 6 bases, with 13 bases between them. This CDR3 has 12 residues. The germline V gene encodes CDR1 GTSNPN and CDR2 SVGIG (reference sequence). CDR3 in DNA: TGTGCCTGGGGTGGGGTTAAAGATGGCTACACCTTC. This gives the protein CAWGGVKDGYTF.

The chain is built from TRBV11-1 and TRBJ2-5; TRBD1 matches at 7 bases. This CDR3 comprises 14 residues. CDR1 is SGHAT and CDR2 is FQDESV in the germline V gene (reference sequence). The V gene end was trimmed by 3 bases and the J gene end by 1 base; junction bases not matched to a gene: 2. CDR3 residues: CASSLGQIQETQYF. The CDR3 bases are TGTGCCAGCAGCTTGGGACAGATCCAAGAGACCCAGTACTTC.

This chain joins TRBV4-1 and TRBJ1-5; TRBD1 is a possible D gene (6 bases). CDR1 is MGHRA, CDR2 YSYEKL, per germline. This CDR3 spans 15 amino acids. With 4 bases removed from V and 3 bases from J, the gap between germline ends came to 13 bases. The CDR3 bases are TGCGCCAGCAGCCCATGGGCAGGGGACAATCAGCCCCAGCATTTT. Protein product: CASSPWAGDNQPQHF.